The rows below give T cell receptor beta chains drawn from one sample of a study of beta chain features in type 1 diabetes. TCRdb keeps only in-frame clones here, not all; method: immunoSEQ multiplex PCR. The table lists 300,000 to 350,000 clones, 7.5% to 9% of them singletons. The sequencing sample was made of central memory CD4+ T cells from blood. All receptors derive from a woman aged 18-29 years in good health. CDR3s include the opening cysteine and the closing phenylalanine or tryptophan. D genes are given only for firm matches. The size field is filled for only some rows; it gives once, few, many or a size class.

CDR3 DNA: TGTGCCAGCAGCTTAGTGACGGGAGATTTAAATGAGCAGTTCTTC; CDR3 protein: CASSLVTGDLNEQFF; V gene: TRBV7-3; clone size: .; D gene: .; J gene: TRBJ2-1
CDR3 DNA: TGTGCCAGCAGCTCCTCCAGCGGGAGGGCCTACGAGCAGTACTTC; CDR3 protein: CASSSSSGRAYEQYF; V gene: TRBV7-2; clone size: .; D gene: TRBD2; J gene: TRBJ2-7
CDR3 DNA: TGTGCCAGCAAGGAGGGGGCCCTCGGCGGTGAGCAGTTCTTC; CDR3 protein: CASKEGALGGEQFF; V gene: TRBV2; clone size: many; D gene: .; J gene: TRBJ2-1
CDR3 DNA: TGTGCCAGCAGCTTAAACACCTTAAGAGAGCAGTACTTC; CDR3 protein: CASSLNTLREQYF; V gene: TRBV11-2; clone size: few; D gene: .; J gene: TRBJ2-7
CDR3 DNA: TGTGCCAGCAGCCTTGGTTGGGAAAAAATGCAGTTCTTC; CDR3 protein: CASSLGWEKMQFF; V gene: TRBV5-6; clone size: few; D gene: .; J gene: TRBJ2-1
CDR3 DNA: TGTGCCAGCAAGGACTCTGGGGCCAACGTCCTGACTTTC; CDR3 protein: CASKDSGANVLTF; V gene: TRBV2; clone size: .; D gene: .; J gene: TRBJ2-6
CDR3 DNA: TGCGCCAGCAGCGGGCGCTCGCTCCTAGCGGGCAGTGAGCAGTTCTTC; CDR3 protein: CASSGRSLLAGSEQFF; V gene: TRBV4-3; clone size: .; D gene: TRBD2; J gene: TRBJ2-1
CDR3 DNA: TGTGCCAGCAGCTTGCACAGCTCAGATACGCAGTATTTT; CDR3 protein: CASSLHSSDTQYF; V gene: TRBV7-9; clone size: many; D gene: .; J gene: TRBJ2-3
CDR3 DNA: TGTGCCAGCCGTCACCGGGCACTCCCCTCCAACGTCCTGACTTTC; CDR3 protein: CASRHRALPSNVLTF; V gene: TRBV6-5; clone size: few; D gene: .; J gene: TRBJ2-6
CDR3 DNA: TGTGCCAGCTCCTCCGGGGCCTACAATGAGCAGTTCTTC; CDR3 protein: CASSSGAYNEQFF; V gene: TRBV7-2; clone size: .; D gene: .; J gene: TRBJ2-1
CDR3 DNA: TGTGCCAGCAGTTTGGGGGTGGGCACAGATACGCAGTATTTT; CDR3 protein: CASSLGVGTDTQYF; V gene: TRBV6-5; clone size: .; D gene: .; J gene: TRBJ2-3
CDR3 DNA: TGTGCCAGCAGCATCAGCACAGATACGCAGTATTTT; CDR3 protein: CASSISTDTQYF; V gene: TRBV11-1; clone size: .; D gene: .; J gene: TRBJ2-3